This entry concerns a single TCR beta chain. This clone has just a few counts. What antigen it recognizes has not been identified. Base qualities are missing; no much larger clone stands one base away. The entire amount of isolated RNA was reverse transcribed using the High Capacity cDNA Reverse Transcription Kit, so the sequenced TCRB transcripts were expressed ones. Deep immunoSEQ sequencing was performed on naive, central memory and regulatory T cell samples, with an average of roughly 3.6 million total reads per sample. After sorted cells were lysed in RLT buffer, RNA was extracted with DNase-treated RNeasy Micro or Mini kits, with the choice depending on cell number. Each cell subset was processed separately to prevent cross-contamination, with patient and healthy donor samples processed together. Using the immunoSEQ multiplex PCR, TCRB sequences were amplified from cDNA into 87-bp fragments spanning the CDR3 region. The amplicons were sequenced using the Illumina HiSeq platform. The source study handled its data this way. Synthetic template baselines were used to correct PCR bias computationally, reads within Hamming distance 2 were collapsed, and singletons that could not be merged were discarded. Reads were aligned against IMGT so that V, D and J genes, CDR3 length and insertions or deletions at six rearrangement sites could be assigned. Within each subset, clonotype counts were normalized to sorted cell number, and only after that were true diversity and Gini coefficients computed with the tcR R package. Repertoire sharing was quantified using the overlap coefficient calculated on TCRB nucleotide sequences. TCRdb took over this immuneACCESS table, retaining in-frame rearrangements with V and J assigned. Such tables are incomplete; in checked studies, under half of the missing clones stem from an unresolved V gene, and the remainder is unexplained. That table is the source of V, J and clone size, and D and trimming were worked out from the DNA. The sample includes 100,000 to 150,000 clones, with 7% to 10% observed a single time. The ten largest clones add up to around 0.79% of the sample.

The data are from a study of beta chain features in type 1 diabetes (dated by TCRdb to the late 2010s). Turning to the overall study: Mean age, gender distribution, total cell number and subset yield did not differ between patients and healthy donors. Naive and central memory subsets were obtained from all 30 or so donors, but regulatory and stem cell-like memory subsets were isolated from only 8 patients and roughly 8 healthy donors. In the study, TCRB repertoires of sorted circulating CD4+ T cell subsets from recently diagnosed type 1 diabetes patients were compared with those of matched healthy donors. A total of around 100 million sorted cells were examined across all samples, and RNA yield correlated strongly with the number of cells per subset. The paper as a whole reports these results and caveats: Shorter templates might be favored by PCR, yet because patient and control samples were amplified and corrected together, any such skew would affect both groups equally. Sequencing cDNA rather than genomic DNA could over-represent highly expressing activated cells, although activation and CD3 levels did not differ between groups. Naive, central memory and regulatory TCRB repertoires appeared to be more alike among patients than among healthy donors. A moderate but significant shortening of TCRB CDR3 length was observed in type 1 diabetes patients in all four CD4+ subsets. Only small numbers of individuals were included in the HLA sub-analyses, which left unresolved whether HLA type had any influence on TCRB rearrangement. Fewer insertions and more nucleotide deletions at VDJ recombination sites were observed in patients with type 1 diabetes, implying thymic rearrangement abnormalities.

Each donor gave one peripheral blood draw, around 100 mL on average, collected into heparinised tubes. A BD FACSAria II was used to sort naive, central memory, regulatory and stem cell-like memory CD4+ T cells with a panel that included CD45RO, CCR7, CD25, CD127, CD95 and CD27. Purity was above 95% for every sorted population. Right away, PBMCs were isolated by Lymphoprep density gradient centrifugation and were stained directly, with no culture step. So that batch effects would be minimized, each experiment stained and sorted samples in pairs, pairing one healthy donor with one patient. The source of this sequence is a man aged 25 to 40 with type 1 diabetes. The specimen was central memory CD4+ T cells from blood.

The CDR3 reads as follows: CASSLLNRDSSDTQYF. The nucleotides are TGTGCCAGCTCACTTCTAAACCGGGACTCATCAGATACGCAGTATTTT. This chain joins TRBV18 to TRBJ2-3; 6 matching bases give a weak D call of TRBD2. The cysteine opens and the phenylalanine closes a CDR3 of 16 amino acids. CDR3 DNA is the only sequence kept; it has 48 bases, read in frame from the first base. The germline ends are 18 bases apart after V is trimmed by 4 bases and J by 4 bases. The germline V gene yields KGHSH for CDR1 and LQKENI for CDR2.